This is a list of T cell receptor beta chains from one sample in a study of blood T cell repertoires in COVID-19. Measured with immunoSEQ multiplex PCR; TCRdb has only the in-frame clones, and not every one. The table includes over 200,000 clones, around 91% detected once. Sequencing used peripheral blood. These receptors were obtained from a woman aged 40 to 55 with acute or convalescent COVID-19. Each CDR3 is given with its conserved first and last residue.

J gene: TRBJ1-2; CDR3 length: 14; V gene: TRBV18; CDR3 protein: CASSPPAGNYGYTF
J gene: TRBJ2-6; CDR3 length: 18; V gene: TRBV5-1; CDR3 protein: CASSSGQGALSGANVLTF
J gene: TRBJ1-2; CDR3 length: 18; V gene: TRBV5-1; CDR3 protein: CASSPSGGSVSGDYGYTF
J gene: TRBJ2-1; CDR3 length: 15; V gene: TRBV2; CDR3 protein: CASRVGLAGGDEQFF
J gene: TRBJ1-5; CDR3 length: 18; V gene: TRBV28; CDR3 protein: CASSFPPPRGQGNQPQHF
J gene: TRBJ1-2; CDR3 length: 14; V gene: TRBV9; CDR3 protein: CASSTGGVTYGYTF
J gene: TRBJ1-1; CDR3 length: 14; V gene: TRBV30; CDR3 protein: CAWSNGLLNTEAFF
J gene: TRBJ1-4; CDR3 length: 15; V gene: TRBV5-1; CDR3 protein: CASSLGDRVNEKLFF
J gene: TRBJ1-1; CDR3 length: 13; V gene: TRBV19; CDR3 protein: CASSWGRGTEAFF
J gene: TRBJ2-1; CDR3 length: 16; V gene: TRBV3-1/TRBV3-2; CDR3 protein: CASSRHAGGPVNEQFF
J gene: TRBJ2-2; CDR3 length: 15; V gene: TRBV19; CDR3 protein: CASSSTAGRPGELFF
J gene: TRBJ1-3; CDR3 length: 15; V gene: TRBV9; CDR3 protein: CASSVGTTSGNTIYF
J gene: TRBJ1-6; CDR3 length: 14; V gene: TRBV6-1; CDR3 protein: CASSEEPYNSPLHF
J gene: TRBJ1-5; CDR3 length: 14; V gene: TRBV11-2; CDR3 protein: CASSLERANQPQHF
J gene: TRBJ1-1; CDR3 length: 14; V gene: TRBV27; CDR3 protein: CASSLTGGLTEAFF
J gene: TRBJ2-4; CDR3 length: 14; V gene: TRBV11-2; CDR3 protein: CASSFETEWNIQYF
J gene: TRBJ1-1; CDR3 length: 15; V gene: TRBV14; CDR3 protein: CASSQSGAGNTEAFF
J gene: TRBJ2-1; CDR3 length: 16; V gene: TRBV7-2; CDR3 protein: CASSLGRTGIGNEQFF
J gene: TRBJ1-1; CDR3 length: 14; V gene: TRBV27; CDR3 protein: CASSPLETGLEAFF
J gene: TRBJ2-1; CDR3 length: 15; V gene: TRBV30; CDR3 protein: CAWSVSWTSNNEQFF
J gene: TRBJ1-1; CDR3 length: 15; V gene: TRBV2; CDR3 protein: CASSDTTGVFGEAFF
J gene: TRBJ1-2; CDR3 length: 15; V gene: TRBV5-1; CDR3 protein: CASSLESGGEYGYTF
J gene: TRBJ2-3; CDR3 length: 16; V gene: TRBV27; CDR3 protein: CASSWSRGELTDTQYF
J gene: TRBJ2-5; CDR3 length: 16; V gene: TRBV3-1/TRBV3-2; CDR3 protein: CASSLTSGGPGETQYF
J gene: TRBJ1-1; CDR3 length: 15; V gene: TRBV3-1/TRBV3-2; CDR3 protein: CASSWTGGANTEAFF
J gene: TRBJ1-1; CDR3 length: 13; V gene: TRBV7-3; CDR3 protein: CATSEGVFTEAFF
J gene: TRBJ2-2; CDR3 length: 16; V gene: TRBV9; CDR3 protein: CASSLSGTVDTGELFF
J gene: TRBJ2-5; CDR3 length: 15; V gene: TRBV11-3; CDR3 protein: CASSFRGGLEETQYF
J gene: TRBJ1-2; CDR3 length: 13; V gene: TRBV25-1; CDR3 protein: CASGRTGSYGYTF
J gene: TRBJ1-6; CDR3 length: 13; V gene: TRBV12-3/TRBV12-4; CDR3 protein: CASSLQGSGPLHF
J gene: TRBJ1-6; CDR3 length: 14; V gene: TRBV2; CDR3 protein: CASRGDSDNSPLHF
J gene: TRBJ2-5; CDR3 length: 17; V gene: TRBV9; CDR3 protein: CASSDLGVAGGRETQYF
J gene: TRBJ1-1; CDR3 length: 12; V gene: TRBV5-1; CDR3 protein: CASSLDSAEAFF
J gene: TRBJ2-1; CDR3 length: 17; V gene: TRBV14; CDR3 protein: CASSQDRDRDWGNEQFF
J gene: TRBJ1-5; CDR3 length: 16; V gene: TRBV6-1; CDR3 protein: CASSERRQASNQPQHF
J gene: TRBJ1-4; CDR3 length: 14; V gene: TRBV25-1; CDR3 protein: CASSDDRVTEKLFF
J gene: TRBJ2-2; CDR3 length: 16; V gene: TRBV5-1; CDR3 protein: CASSPRTGEDTGELFF
J gene: TRBJ2-5; CDR3 length: 16; V gene: TRBV19; CDR3 protein: CASSLRAGPGGETQYF
J gene: TRBJ2-5; CDR3 length: 15; V gene: TRBV4-1; CDR3 protein: CASSQTPGIQETQYF
J gene: TRBJ1-2; CDR3 length: 16; V gene: TRBV9; CDR3 protein: CASSVAGTGFDYGYTF
J gene: TRBJ2-1; CDR3 length: 15; V gene: TRBV24-1; CDR3 protein: CATSDPLDRGDEQFF
J gene: TRBJ1-1; CDR3 length: 17; V gene: TRBV5-6; CDR3 protein: CASSEFYRSGRSTEAFF
J gene: TRBJ1-6; CDR3 length: 16; V gene: TRBV18; CDR3 protein: CASSPQETTGGSPLHF
J gene: TRBJ1-1; CDR3 length: 12; V gene: TRBV19; CDR3 protein: CASNGRTTEAFF
J gene: TRBJ2-2; CDR3 length: 16; V gene: TRBV5-4; CDR3 protein: CASSPQGLKNTGELFF
J gene: TRBJ2-3; CDR3 length: 13; V gene: TRBV5-1; CDR3 protein: CASAGGGTDTQYF
J gene: TRBJ1-2; CDR3 length: 15; V gene: TRBV12-5; CDR3 protein: CASAQTRLPNYGYTF